This T cell receptor beta chain was retrieved from a study of early stage breast cancer tumors. Libraries were prepared by immunoSEQ multiplex PCR; TCRdb keeps only in-frame clonotypes and omits some of them. The sample shows thousands of clones, around 72% of them seen only once. Trimming took off 1 base at V and 4 bases at J, with 13 bases between the two ends. CDR3 length: 15 residues. Germline V gene data show CDR1 as SGHTA and CDR2 as FQGNSA. The sequence came from a person aged 35-50 years with breast cancer. The sample consisted of breast tumor tissue. The V gene is TRBV7-2, the J gene TRBJ1-2, with D maybe TRBD1 (5 bases). This chain's CDR3 is CASSLEAGLRYGYTF. CDR3 nucleotide sequence: TGTGCCAGCAGCTTAGAGGCGGGGCTCCGCTATGGCTACACCTTC.